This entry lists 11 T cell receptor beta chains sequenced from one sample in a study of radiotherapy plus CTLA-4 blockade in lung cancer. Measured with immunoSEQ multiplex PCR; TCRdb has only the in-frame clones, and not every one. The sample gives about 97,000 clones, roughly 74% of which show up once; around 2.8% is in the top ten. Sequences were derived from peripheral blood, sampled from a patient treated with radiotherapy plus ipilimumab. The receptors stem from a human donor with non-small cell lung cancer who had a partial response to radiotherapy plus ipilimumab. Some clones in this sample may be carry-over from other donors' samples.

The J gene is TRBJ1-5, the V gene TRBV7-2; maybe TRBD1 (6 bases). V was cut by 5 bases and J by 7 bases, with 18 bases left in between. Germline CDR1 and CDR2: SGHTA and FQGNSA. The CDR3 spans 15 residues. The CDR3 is CASSDGQTQWQPQHF. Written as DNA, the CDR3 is TGTGCCAGCAGCGACGGACAGACCCAATGGCAGCCCCAGCATTTT.

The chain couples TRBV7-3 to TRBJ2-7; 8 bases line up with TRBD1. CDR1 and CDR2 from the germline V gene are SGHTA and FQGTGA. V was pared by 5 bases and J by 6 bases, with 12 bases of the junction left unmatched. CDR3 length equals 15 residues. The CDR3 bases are TGTGCCAGCAGCCGGGGGACAGGCATTGAGGGCGAGCAGTACTTC. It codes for CASSRGTGIEGEQYF.

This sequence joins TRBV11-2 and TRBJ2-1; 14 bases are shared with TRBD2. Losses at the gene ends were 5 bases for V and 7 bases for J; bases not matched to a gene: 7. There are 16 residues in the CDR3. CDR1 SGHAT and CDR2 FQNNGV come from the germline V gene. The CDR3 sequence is CASSPGLAGGNNEQFF. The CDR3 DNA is TGTGCCAGCAGCCCAGGACTAGCGGGAGGTAATAATGAGCAGTTCTTC.

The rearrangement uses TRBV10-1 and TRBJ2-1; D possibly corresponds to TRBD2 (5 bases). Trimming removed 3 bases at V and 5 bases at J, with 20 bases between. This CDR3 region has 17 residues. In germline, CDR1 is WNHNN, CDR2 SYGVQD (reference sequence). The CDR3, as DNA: TGCGCCAGCAGTGATCCGAGGTTGGAGAGCGGCAACAATGAGCAGTTCTTC. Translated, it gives CASSDPRLESGNNEQFF.

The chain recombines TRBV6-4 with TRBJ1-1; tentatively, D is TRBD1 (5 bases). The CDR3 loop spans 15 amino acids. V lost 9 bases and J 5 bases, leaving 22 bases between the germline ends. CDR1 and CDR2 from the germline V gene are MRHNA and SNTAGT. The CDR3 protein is CARVDGGESCTEAFF. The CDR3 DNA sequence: TGTGCCAGGGTGGACGGGGGGGAAAGTTGTACTGAAGCTTTCTTT.

CDR3 sequence (DNA): TGTGCCAGCAGCTTGGTAGGACTCATCGACGAGCAGTACTTC. Its protein is CASSLVGLIDEQYF. The gene calls are TRBV7-2 and TRBJ2-5, with D perhaps TRBD2 (5 bases). Gene TRBJ2-7 matches the end of the DNA better, so the J call may be wrong. In germline, CDR1 is SGHTA, CDR2 FQGNSA. CDR3 size: 14 residues.

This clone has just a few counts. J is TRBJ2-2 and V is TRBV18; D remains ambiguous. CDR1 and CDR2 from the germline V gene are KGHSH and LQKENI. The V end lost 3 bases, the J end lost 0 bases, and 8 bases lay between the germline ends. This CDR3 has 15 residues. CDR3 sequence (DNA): TGTGCCAGCTCACCGGCGGTACCGAACACCGGGGAGCTGTTTTTT. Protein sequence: CASSPAVPNTGELFF.

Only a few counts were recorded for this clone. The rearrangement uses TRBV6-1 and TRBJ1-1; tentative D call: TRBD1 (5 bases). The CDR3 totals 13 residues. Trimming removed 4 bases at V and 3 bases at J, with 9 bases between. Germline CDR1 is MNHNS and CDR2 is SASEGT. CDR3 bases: TGTGCCAGCAGTGTTCAGGGTTACACTGAAGCTTTCTTT. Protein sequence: CASSVQGYTEAFF.

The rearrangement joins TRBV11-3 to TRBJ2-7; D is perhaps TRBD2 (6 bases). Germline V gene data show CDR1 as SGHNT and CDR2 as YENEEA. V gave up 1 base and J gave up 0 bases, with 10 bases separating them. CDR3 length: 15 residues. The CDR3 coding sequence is TGTGCCAGCAGCTTAGGTAGCGGTTACTCCTACGAGCAGTACTTC. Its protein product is CASSLGSGYSYEQYF.

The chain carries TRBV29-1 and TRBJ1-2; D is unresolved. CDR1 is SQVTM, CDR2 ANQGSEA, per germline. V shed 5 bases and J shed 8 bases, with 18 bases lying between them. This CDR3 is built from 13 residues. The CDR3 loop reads CSVWSRHSMGYTF. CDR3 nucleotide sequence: TGCAGCGTTTGGTCCAGACATTCTATGGGCTACACCTTC. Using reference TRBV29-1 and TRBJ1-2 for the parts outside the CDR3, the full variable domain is SAVISQKPSRDICQRGTSLTIQCQVDSQVTMMFWYRQQPGQSLTLIATANQGSEATYESGFVIDKFPISRPNLTFSTLTVSNMSPEDSSIYLCSVWSRHSMGYTFGSGTRLTVV.

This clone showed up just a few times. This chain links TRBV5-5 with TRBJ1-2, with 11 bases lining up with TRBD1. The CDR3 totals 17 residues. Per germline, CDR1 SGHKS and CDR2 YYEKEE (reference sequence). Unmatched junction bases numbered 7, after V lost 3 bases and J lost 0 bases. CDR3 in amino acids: CASSWGGTGGSNYGYTF. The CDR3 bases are TGTGCCAGCAGCTGGGGCGGGACAGGGGGATCTAACTATGGCTACACCTTC.